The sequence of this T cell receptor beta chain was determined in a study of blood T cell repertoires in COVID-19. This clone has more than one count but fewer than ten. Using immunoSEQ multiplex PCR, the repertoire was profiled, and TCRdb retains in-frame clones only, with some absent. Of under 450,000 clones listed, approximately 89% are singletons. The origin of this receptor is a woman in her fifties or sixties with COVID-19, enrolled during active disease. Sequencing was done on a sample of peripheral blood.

The chain's CDR3 is CASSPTVDSPLHF. DNA for the CDR3: TGTGCCAGCAGCCCCACGGTGGATTCACCCCTCCACTTT. The chain combines TRBV7-3 with TRBJ1-6; no definite D call. The V gene lost 5 bases and the J gene lost 8 bases, with 10 bases spanning the gap. CDR1 is SGHTA and CDR2 is FQGTGA in the germline V gene. The CDR3 is 13 amino acids.